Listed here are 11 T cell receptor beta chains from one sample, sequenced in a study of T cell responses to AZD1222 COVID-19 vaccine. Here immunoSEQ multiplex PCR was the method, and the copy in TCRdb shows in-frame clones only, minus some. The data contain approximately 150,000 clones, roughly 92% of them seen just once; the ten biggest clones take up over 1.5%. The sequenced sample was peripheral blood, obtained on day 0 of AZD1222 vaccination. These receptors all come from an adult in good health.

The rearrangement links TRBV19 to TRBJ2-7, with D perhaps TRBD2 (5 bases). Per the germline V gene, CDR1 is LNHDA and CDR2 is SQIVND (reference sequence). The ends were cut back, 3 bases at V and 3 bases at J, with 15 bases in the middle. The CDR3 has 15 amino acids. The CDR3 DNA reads TGTGCCAGTAGTATTGAGGGAGTCTTAGGCTACGAGCAGTACTTC. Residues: CASSIEGVLGYEQYF.

Here the CDR3 DNA reads TGTGCCACCAGCAGAGATCCCAGGGGAGGCTACACCTTC. Translated, it gives CATSRDPRGGYTF. This chain joins TRBV15 and TRBJ1-2, with a tentative D call TRBD1 (6 bases). This CDR3 comprises 13 residues. The V end lost 0 bases, the J end lost 8 bases, and 10 bases lay between the germline ends. From germline, CDR1 is LNHNV and CDR2 YYDKDF (reference sequence).

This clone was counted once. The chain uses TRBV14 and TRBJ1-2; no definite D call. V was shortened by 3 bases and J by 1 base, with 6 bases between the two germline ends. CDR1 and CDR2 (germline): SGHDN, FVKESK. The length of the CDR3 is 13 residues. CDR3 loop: CASSHGSNYGYTF. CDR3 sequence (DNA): TGTGCCAGCAGCCACGGAAGTAACTATGGCTACACCTTC.

CDR3 protein: CASTPGTAGANVLTF. CDR3 in DNA: TGTGCCAGCACCCCCGGGACTGCTGGGGCCAACGTCCTGACTTTC. V gene TRBV6-1 combines with J gene TRBJ2-6; tentatively, D is TRBD2 (6 bases). The CDR3 has 15 residues. Germline-derived CDR1 and CDR2 are MNHNS and SASEGT. Trimming pared 7 bases from V and 2 bases from J, leaving 12 bases between.

The CDR3 coding sequence is TGTGCCAGCAGCGTAAGGCGAGCGACAGATACGCAGTATTTT. It codes for CASSVRRATDTQYF. The V and J genes are TRBV9 and TRBJ2-3; D gene ambiguous. V was pared by 1 base and J by 3 bases, with 9 bases between. Germline CDR1 is SGDLS and CDR2 is YYNGEE. This CDR3 region has 14 residues.

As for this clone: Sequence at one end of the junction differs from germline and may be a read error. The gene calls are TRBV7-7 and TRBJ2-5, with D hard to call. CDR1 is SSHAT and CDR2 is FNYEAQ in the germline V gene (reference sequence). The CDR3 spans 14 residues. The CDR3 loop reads CASSLVGKQETQYF. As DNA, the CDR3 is TGTGCTAGCAGCTTAGTGGGGAAACAAGAGACCCAGTACTTC.

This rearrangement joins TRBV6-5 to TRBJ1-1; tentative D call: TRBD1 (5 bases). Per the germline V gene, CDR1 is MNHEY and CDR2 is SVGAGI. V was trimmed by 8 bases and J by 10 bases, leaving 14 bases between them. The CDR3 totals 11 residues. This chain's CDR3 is CASGDQGGAFF. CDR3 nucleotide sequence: TGTGCCAGCGGAGATCAGGGTGGAGCTTTCTTT.

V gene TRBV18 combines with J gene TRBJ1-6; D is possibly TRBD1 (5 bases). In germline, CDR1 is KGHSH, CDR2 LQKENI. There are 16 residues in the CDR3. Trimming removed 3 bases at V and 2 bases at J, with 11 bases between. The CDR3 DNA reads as TGTGCCAGCTCACCCGCCGGGACGGCCTATAATTCACCCCTCCACTTT. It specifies CASSPAGTAYNSPLHF.

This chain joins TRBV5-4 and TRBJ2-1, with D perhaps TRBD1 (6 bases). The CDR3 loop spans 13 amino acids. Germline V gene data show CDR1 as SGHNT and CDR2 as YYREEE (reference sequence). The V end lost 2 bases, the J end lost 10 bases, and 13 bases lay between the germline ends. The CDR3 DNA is TGTGCCAGCAGCTTCCCAATCGACAGGGAGCAGTTCTTC. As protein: CASSFPIDREQFF.

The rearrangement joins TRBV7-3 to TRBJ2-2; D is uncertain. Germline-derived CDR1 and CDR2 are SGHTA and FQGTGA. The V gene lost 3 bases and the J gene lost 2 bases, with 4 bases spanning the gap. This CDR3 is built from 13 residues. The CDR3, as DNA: TGTGCCAGCAGCTTCAAAAACACCGGGGAGCTGTTTTTT. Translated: CASSFKNTGELFF.

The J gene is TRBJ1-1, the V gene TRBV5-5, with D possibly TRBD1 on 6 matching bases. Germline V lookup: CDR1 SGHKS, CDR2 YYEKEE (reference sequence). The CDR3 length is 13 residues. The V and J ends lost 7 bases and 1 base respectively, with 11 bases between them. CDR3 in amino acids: CASATQGNTEAFF. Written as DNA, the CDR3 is TGTGCCAGCGCTACACAGGGGAACACTGAAGCTTTCTTT.